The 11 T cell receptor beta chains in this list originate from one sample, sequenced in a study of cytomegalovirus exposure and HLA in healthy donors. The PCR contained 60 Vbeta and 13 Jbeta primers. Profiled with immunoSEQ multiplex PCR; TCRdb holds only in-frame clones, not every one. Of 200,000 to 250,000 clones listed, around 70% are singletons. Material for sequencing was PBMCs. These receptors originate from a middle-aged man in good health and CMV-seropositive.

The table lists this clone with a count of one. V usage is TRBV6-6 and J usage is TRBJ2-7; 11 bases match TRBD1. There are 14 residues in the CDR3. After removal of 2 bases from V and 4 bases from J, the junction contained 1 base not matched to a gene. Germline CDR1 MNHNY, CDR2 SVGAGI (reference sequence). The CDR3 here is CASSYGTGGYEQYF. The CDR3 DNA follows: TGTGCCAGCAGTTACGGGACAGGGGGATACGAGCAGTACTTC.

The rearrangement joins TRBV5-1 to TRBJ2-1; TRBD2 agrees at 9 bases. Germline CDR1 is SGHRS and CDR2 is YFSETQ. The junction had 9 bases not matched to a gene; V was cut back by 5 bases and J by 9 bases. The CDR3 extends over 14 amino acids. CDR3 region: CASRVERGDGEQFF. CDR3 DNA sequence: TGCGCCAGCAGAGTCGAGCGGGGGGACGGTGAGCAGTTCTTC.

The CDR3: CASSILGAEKLFF. The DNA of the CDR3 is TGTGCCAGTAGTATATTAGGAGCTGAAAAACTGTTTTTT. This chain links TRBV19 with TRBJ1-4; D is ambiguous. Germline CDR1 is LNHDA and CDR2 is SQIVND (reference sequence). V lost 2 bases and J 7 bases, leaving 8 bases between the germline ends. The CDR3 is 13 residues long.

Here the CDR3 DNA reads TGTGCCAGCAGTTACGGAGGGGGCTCCAACTATGGCTACACCTTC. Its translation: CASSYGGGSNYGYTF. J is TRBJ1-2 and V is TRBV6-5, with 7 bases that match TRBD1. With V trimmed by 2 bases and J by 2 bases, 5 bases remained unmatched. CDR1 MNHEY and CDR2 SVGAGI come from the germline V gene. This CDR3 is 15 amino acids long.

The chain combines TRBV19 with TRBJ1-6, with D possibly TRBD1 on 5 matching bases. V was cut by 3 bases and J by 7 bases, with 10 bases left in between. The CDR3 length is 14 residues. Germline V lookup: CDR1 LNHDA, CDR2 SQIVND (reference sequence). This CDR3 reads CASSIEAGNSPLHF. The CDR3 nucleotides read TGTGCCAGTAGTATTGAGGCAGGGAATTCACCCCTCCACTTT.

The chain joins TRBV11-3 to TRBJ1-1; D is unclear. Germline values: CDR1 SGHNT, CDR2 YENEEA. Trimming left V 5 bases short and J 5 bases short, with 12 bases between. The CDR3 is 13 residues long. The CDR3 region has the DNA TGTGCCAGCAGCGTCTTCAGGTGGACTGAAGCTTTCTTT. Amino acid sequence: CASSVFRWTEAFF.

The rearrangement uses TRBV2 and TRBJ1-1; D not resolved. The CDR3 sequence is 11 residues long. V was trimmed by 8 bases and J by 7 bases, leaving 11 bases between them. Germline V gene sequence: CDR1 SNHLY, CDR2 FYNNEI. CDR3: CASGRVGEAFF. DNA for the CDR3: TGTGCCAGCGGTCGAGTTGGTGAAGCTTTCTTT.

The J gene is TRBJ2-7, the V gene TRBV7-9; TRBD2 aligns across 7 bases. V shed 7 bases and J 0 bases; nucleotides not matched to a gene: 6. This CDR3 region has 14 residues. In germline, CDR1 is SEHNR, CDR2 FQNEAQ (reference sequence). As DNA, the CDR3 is TGTGCCAGCACCGTGGGGGGGAGCTCCTACGAGCAGTACTTC. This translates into CASTVGGSSYEQYF.

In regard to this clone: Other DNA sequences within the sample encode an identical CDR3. In DNA, the CDR3 is TGTGCCAGCAGCGAACACCCAAGCGGGGTTGAGCAGTTCTTC. Translating gives CASSEHPSGVEQFF. This sequence joins TRBV6-1 and TRBJ2-1; 7 bases are a match to TRBD2. V lost 6 bases and J lost 9; bases outside the gene matches: 11. The germline V gene has CDR1 MNHNS and CDR2 SASEGT. The CDR3 consists of 14 residues.

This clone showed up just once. The CDR3 region has the DNA TGTGCCAGCAGTTACGAGACAGGGGTAGGCGAGCAGTACTTC. This encodes CASSYETGVGEQYF. The chain recombines TRBV6-6 with TRBJ2-7; 8 bases line up with TRBD1. This CDR3 has 14 amino acids. Germline V lookup: CDR1 MNHNY, CDR2 SVGAGI (reference sequence). The J segment lost 6 bases and the V segment lost 2 bases, leaving 6 bases of the junction unmatched.

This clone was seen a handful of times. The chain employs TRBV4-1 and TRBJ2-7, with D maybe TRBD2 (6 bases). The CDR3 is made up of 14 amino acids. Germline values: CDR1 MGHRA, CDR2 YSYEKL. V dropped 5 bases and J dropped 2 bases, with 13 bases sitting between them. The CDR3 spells CASSAGGAAYEQYF. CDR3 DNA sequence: TGCGCCAGCAGCGCGGGCGGGGCTGCCTACGAGCAGTACTTC.